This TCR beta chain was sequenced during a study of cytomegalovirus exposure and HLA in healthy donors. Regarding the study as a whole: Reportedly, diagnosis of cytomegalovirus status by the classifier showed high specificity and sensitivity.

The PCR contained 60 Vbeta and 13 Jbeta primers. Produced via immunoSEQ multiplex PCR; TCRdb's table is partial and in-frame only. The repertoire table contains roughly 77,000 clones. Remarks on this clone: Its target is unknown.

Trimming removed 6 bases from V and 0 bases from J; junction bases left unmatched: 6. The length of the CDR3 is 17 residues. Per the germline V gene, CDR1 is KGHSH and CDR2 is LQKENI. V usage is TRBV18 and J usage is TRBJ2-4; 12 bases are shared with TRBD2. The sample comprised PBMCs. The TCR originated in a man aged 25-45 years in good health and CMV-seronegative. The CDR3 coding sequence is TGTGCCAGCTCTGGACTAGCGGGATGGCTAGCCAAAAACATTCAGTACTTC. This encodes CASSGLAGWLAKNIQYF.